The entry below gives a single T cell receptor (beta chain) sequence along with its context. Antigen specificity is unknown. The entry originates in a study of T cells in Graves' hyperthyroidism and ophthalmopathy. Study-level points and caveats: Within blood appeared most thyroid clonotypes that had expanded above 0.001.

The CDR3 regions of TCR beta were amplified from RNA transcripts. Initially, a first-round RT-PCR of the TCR CDR3 employed the HTBI primer set. TCRdb analysed the multiplex PCR reads with MiXCR anew, one entry per CDR3 protein. This sample has 350,000 to 450,000 distinct CDR3 sequences; over 12% occur once, and the top ten carry around 27%. Germline CDR1 and CDR2: MNHNS and SASEGT. This CDR3 has 12 amino acids. V was clipped by 6 bases and J by 3 bases, with 7 bases between them. Disease duration was under 3 months in the ophthalmopathy patients, who also had a Clinical Activity Score of at least 3 and a NOSPECS grade of at least 4. The diagnoses drew upon clinical symptoms, serum thyroxine and TRAb, thyroid ultrasound and orbital computed tomography.

The sequenced material came from blood. V gene TRBV6-1 combines with J gene TRBJ2-3; D is undetermined. This TCR came from a man aged 45-65 years with Graves' ophthalmopathy. The CDR3 protein is CASSPETDTQYF. CDR3 DNA sequence: TGTGCCAGCAGCCCCGAGACAGATACGCAGTATTTT.